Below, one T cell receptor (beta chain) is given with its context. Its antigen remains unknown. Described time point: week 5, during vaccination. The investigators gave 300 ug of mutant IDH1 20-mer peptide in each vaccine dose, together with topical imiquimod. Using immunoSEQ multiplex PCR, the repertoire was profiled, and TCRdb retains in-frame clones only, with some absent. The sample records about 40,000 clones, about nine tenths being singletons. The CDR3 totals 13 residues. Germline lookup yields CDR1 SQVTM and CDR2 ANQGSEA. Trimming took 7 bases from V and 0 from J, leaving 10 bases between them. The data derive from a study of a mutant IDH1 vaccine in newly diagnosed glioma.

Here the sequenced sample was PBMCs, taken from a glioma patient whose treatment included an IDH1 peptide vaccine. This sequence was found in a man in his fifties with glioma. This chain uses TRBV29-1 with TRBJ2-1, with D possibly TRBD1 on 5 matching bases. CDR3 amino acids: CSATQVSYNEQFF. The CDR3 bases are TGCAGCGCAACACAGGTCTCCTACAATGAGCAGTTCTTC.